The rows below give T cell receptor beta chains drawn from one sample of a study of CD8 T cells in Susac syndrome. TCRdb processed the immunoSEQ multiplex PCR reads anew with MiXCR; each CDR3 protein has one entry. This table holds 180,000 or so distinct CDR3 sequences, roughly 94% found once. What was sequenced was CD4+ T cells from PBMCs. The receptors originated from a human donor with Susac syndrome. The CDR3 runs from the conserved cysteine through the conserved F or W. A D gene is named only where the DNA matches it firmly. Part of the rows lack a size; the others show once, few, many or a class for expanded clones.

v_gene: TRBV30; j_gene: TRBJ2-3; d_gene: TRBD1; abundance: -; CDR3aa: CAWSLTGAADTQYF; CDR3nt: TGTGCCTGGAGTCTCACAGGGGCGGCAGATACGCAGTATTTT
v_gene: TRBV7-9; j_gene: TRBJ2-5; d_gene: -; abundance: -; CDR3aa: CASSLKGIIGDETQYF; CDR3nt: TGTGCCAGCAGCTTAAAGGGAATCATAGGGGACGAGACCCAGTACTTC
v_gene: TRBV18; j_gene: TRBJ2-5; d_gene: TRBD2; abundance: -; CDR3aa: CASSPDSAGWQETQYF; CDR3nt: TGTGCCAGCTCACCAGACTCAGCGGGATGGCAAGAGACCCAGTACTTC
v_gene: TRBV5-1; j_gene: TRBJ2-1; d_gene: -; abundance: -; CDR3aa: CASSWDGGTYNEQFF; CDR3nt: TGCGCCAGCAGCTGGGATGGTGGGACCTACAATGAGCAGTTCTTC
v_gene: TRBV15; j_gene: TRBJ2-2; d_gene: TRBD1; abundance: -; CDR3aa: CATSSGQGIGELFF; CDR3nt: TGTGCCACCAGCAGTGGACAGGGCATCGGGGAGCTGTTTTTT
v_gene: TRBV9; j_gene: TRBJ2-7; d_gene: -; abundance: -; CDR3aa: CASSVVTQGSYEQYF; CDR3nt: TGTGCCAGCAGCGTAGTGACCCAGGGCTCCTACGAGCAGTACTTC
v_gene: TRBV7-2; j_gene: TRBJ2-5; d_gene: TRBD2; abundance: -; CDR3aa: CASSFSSGGETQYF; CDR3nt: TGTGCCAGCAGCTTCTCCAGCGGGGGGGAGACCCAGTACTTC
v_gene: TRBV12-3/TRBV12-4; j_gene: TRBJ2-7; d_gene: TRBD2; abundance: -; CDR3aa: CASSFSGTSGRGWGEQYF; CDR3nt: TGTGCCAGCAGTTTTTCCGGGACTAGCGGGAGAGGTTGGGGCGAGCAGTACTTC
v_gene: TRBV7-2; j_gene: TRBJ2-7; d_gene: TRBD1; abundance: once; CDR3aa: CASSLATGEVYEQYF; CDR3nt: TGTGCCAGCAGCTTAGCCACAGGGGAAGTCTACGAGCAGTACTTC
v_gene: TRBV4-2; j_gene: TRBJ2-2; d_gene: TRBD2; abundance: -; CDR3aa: CASSQDSSVGLASGELFF; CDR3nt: TGTGCCAGCAGCCAAGATTCTTCCGTAGGACTAGCTTCGGGGGAGCTGTTTTTT
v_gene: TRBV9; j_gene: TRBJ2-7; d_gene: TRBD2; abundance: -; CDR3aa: CASSGAGATPEQYF; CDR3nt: TGTGCCAGCAGCGGAGCGGGGGCGACTCCCGAGCAGTACTTC
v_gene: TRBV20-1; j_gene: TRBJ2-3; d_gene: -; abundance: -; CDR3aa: CSASPSPTDTQYF; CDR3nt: TGCAGTGCTTCCCCGAGCCCCACAGATACGCAGTATTTT
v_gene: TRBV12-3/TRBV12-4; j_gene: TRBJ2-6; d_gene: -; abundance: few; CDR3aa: CASSLSSSGANVLTF; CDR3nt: TGTGCCAGCAGTTTAAGTAGCTCTGGGGCCAACGTCCTGACTTTC
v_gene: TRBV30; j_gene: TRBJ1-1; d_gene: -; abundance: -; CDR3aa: CAWSPPASLGTEAFF; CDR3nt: TGTGCCTGGAGCCCCCCCGCATCCTTGGGCACTGAAGCTTTCTTT
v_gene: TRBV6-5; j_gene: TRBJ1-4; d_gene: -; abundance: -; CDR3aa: CASSYGRTREKLFF; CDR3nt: TGTGCCAGCAGTTACGGCAGAACTCGTGAAAAACTGTTTTTT
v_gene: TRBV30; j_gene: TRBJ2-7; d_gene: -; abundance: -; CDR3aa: CAWTRDSNSYEQYF; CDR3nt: TGTGCCTGGACCAGGGATTCCAACTCCTACGAGCAGTACTTC
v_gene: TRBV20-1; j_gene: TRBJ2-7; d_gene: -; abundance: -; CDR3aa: CSARGRVSYEQYF; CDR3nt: TGCAGTGCTAGAGGGAGGGTTTCCTACGAGCAGTACTTC
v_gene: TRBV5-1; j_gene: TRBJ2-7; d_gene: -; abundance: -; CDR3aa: CASSGDMGYEQYF; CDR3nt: TGCGCCAGCAGCGGGGACATGGGCTACGAGCAGTACTTC
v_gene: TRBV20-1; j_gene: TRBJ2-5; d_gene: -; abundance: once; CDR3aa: CSAKRPQGETQYF; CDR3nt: TGCAGTGCGAAACGGCCTCAGGGGGAGACCCAGTACTTC
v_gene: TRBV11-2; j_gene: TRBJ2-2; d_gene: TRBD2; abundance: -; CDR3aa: CASTNPGEGTGELFF; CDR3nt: TGTGCCAGCACCAACCCGGGGGAGGGCACCGGGGAGCTGTTTTTT
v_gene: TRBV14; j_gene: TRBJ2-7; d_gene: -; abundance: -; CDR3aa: CASSLFMTGREQYF; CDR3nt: TGTGCCAGCAGCCTTTTTATGACAGGACGCGAGCAGTACTTC
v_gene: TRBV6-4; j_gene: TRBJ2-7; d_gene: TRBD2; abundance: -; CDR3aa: CASSQSGGGTDEQYF; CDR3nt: TGTGCCAGCAGTCAGAGCGGGGGGGGAACGGACGAGCAGTACTTC
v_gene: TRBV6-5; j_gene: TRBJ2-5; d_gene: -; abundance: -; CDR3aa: CASSPQGTPGETQYF; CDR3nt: TGTGCCAGCAGTCCCCAGGGGACCCCAGGGGAGACCCAGTACTTC
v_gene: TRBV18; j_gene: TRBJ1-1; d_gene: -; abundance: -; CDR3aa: CASSPIGPSAAEAFF; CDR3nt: TGTGCCAGCTCACCTATTGGCCCATCCGCCGCTGAAGCTTTCTTT
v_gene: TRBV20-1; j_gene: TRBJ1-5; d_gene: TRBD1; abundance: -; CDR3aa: CSASPARRGPGSNQPQHF; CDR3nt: TGCAGTGCTAGTCCCGCAAGGAGGGGGCCGGGAAGCAATCAGCCCCAGCATTTT
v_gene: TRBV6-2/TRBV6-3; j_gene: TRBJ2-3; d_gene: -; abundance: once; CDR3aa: CASTPGGGTDTQYF; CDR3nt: TGTGCCAGCACCCCTGGTGGCGGGACAGATACGCAGTATTTT
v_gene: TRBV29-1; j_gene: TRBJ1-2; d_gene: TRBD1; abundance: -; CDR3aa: CSASRGQGARYGYTF; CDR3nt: TGCAGCGCCTCAAGGGGACAGGGGGCGAGGTATGGCTACACCTTC
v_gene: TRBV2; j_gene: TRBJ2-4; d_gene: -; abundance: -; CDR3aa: CASSRTAQNIQYF; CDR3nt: TGTGCCAGCAGTCGGACAGCTCAAAACATTCAGTACTTC
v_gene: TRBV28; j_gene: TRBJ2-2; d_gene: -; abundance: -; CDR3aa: CASSSGVWVIQTGELFF; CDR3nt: TGTGCCAGCAGTTCAGGGGTCTGGGTAATTCAAACCGGGGAGCTGTTTTTT
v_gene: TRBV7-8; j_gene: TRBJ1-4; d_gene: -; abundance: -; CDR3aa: CASSLVNREGSEKLFF; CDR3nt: TGTGCCAGCAGCTTAGTGAACAGGGAGGGGAGTGAAAAACTGTTTTTT
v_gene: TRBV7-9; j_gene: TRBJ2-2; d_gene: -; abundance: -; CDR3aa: CASSLNYGSGELFF; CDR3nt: TGTGCCAGCAGCTTAAACTACGGGTCCGGGGAGCTGTTTTTT
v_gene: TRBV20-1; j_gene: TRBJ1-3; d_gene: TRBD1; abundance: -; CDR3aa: CSARGTLDRASGNTIYF; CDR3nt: TGCAGTGCTAGAGGGACCCTGGACAGGGCCTCTGGAAACACCATATATTTT
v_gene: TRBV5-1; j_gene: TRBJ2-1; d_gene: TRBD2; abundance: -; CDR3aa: CASRLLADSYNEQFF; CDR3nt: TGCGCCAGCAGGTTGCTAGCGGACTCCTACAATGAGCAGTTCTTC
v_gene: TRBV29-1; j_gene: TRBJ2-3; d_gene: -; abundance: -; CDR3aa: CSVEDGPDTQYF; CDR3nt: TGCAGCGTTGAAGATGGGCCAGATACGCAGTATTTT
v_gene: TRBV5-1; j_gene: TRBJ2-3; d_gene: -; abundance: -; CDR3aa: CASSPDSWTDTQYF; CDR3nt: TGCGCCAGCAGCCCGGACAGTTGGACAGATACGCAGTATTTT
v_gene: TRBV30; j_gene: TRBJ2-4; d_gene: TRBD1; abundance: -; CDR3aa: CAWSGRQGAYF; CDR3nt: TGTGCCTGGAGTGGCCGACAGGGCGCGTACTTC
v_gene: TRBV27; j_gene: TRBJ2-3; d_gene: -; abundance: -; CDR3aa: CASAWDELSTDTQYF; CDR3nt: TGTGCCAGCGCCTGGGACGAACTTAGCACAGATACGCAGTATTTT